Below, 15 T cell receptor beta chains from the same sample are listed, as sequenced in a study of post-analysis software for immune sequencing data (dated by TCRdb to about 2015). Paper-wide results and their limitations: Significantly higher frequencies in patients than in controls were found for about five TRBV segments, including TRBV5-6, TRBV5-1 and TRBV20-1.

Their antigens remain unidentified. Libraries were built with PCR. Data came from an Illumina HiSeq 2500. To reduce PCR and sequencing biases, unique molecular identifiers were incorporated into the TCR beta cDNA libraries. TCRdb reprocessed the public reads (quality trimming at Q25 with fastp, clone calling with MiXCR) and kept in-frame beta chains. Each CDR3 protein gets just one entry, which takes the most common genes and DNA from the rows behind it. For this sample the table gives about 820,000 distinct CDR3 sequences, of which approximately 53% were detected only once. Together, the top ten hold roughly 4.4% of the sample. Sequenced: blood. The receptors derive from a girl under 18 with multiple sclerosis.

The rearrangement uses TRBV29-1 and TRBJ2-1, with D unresolved. The CDR3 length is 11 residues. In germline, CDR1 is SQVTM, CDR2 ANQGSEA. Trimming stripped 4 bases from V and 2 bases from J, with 3 bases between. CDR3 protein: CSVVTYNEQFF. CDR3 DNA: TGCAGCGTTGTTACCTACAATGAGCAGTTCTTC.

Worth noting for this clonotype: The junction and the germline gene differ at one end; a read error may be behind it. The rearrangement uses TRBV7-7 and TRBJ2-1, with 7 positions matching TRBD1. The CDR3 totals 18 residues. Germline V gene sequence: CDR1 SSHAT, CDR2 FNYEAQ (reference sequence). This CDR3 is CASSPRQGQTTSYNEQFF. The CDR3 DNA follows: TGTGCTAGCAGCCCTAGACAGGGACAAACAACCTCCTACAATGAGCAGTTCTTC. The variable domain in full, completed from reference TRBV7-7 and TRBJ2-1, reads GAGVSQSPRYKVTKRGQDVTLRCDPISSHATLYWYQQALGQGPEFLTYFNYEAQPDKSGLPSDRFSAERPEGSISTLTIQRTEQRDSAMYRCASSPRQGQTTSYNEQFFGPGTRLTVL.

V is TRBV29-1 and J is TRBJ2-1; unclear D gene. CDR1 SQVTM and CDR2 ANQGSEA come from the germline V gene. The CDR3 totals 12 residues. The V end lost 0 bases, the J end lost 12 bases, and 12 bases lay between the germline ends. The CDR3 sequence is CSVEEADRGQFF. In nucleotides, the CDR3 is TGCAGCGTTGAAGAGGCGGACCGAGGGCAGTTCTTC.

The chain joins TRBV20-1 to TRBJ2-2; the match to TRBD2 covers 9 bases. Germline lookup yields CDR1 DFQATT and CDR2 SNEGSKA (reference sequence). There are 15 residues in the CDR3. V lost 1 base, J lost 3 bases, and 3 bases stayed unmatched. In nucleotides, the CDR3 is TGCAGTGCTAGAGTAGCGGGAGCGGACACCGGGGAGCTGTTTTTT. Its translation: CSARVAGADTGELFF.

CDR3 amino acids: CASRKGVKETQYF. In nucleotides, the CDR3 is TGTGCCAGCAGGAAGGGGGTAAAAGAGACCCAGTACTTC. The chain uses TRBV7-2 and TRBJ2-5; D may be TRBD1 (6 bases). V lost 6 bases, J lost 3 bases, and 11 bases lay in between. CDR1 SGHTA and CDR2 FQGNSA come from the germline V gene. The CDR3 loop spans 13 amino acids.

This chain uses TRBV29-1 with TRBJ2-1; 7 nucleotides align to TRBD2. V trimming: 5 bases; J trimming: 0 bases; junction bases outside the gene matches: 10. This CDR3 has 16 amino acids. Per germline, CDR1 SQVTM and CDR2 ANQGSEA. In DNA, the CDR3 is TGCAGCGTTTTGTTCATGGGGGGGAGCTCCTACAATGAGCAGTTCTTC. Translating gives CSVLFMGGSSYNEQFF.

The rearrangement uses TRBV6-5 and TRBJ1-2; D ambiguous. Between the trimmed V and J ends, which lost 0 bases and 2 bases, there was a span of 16 bases. Germline-derived CDR1 and CDR2 are MNHEY and SVGAGI. This CDR3 has 17 residues. For the CDR3, the DNA is TGTGCCAGCAGTTACTCAAGTCTGGGTAGTCCCAACTATGGCTACACCTTC. It translates to CASSYSSLGSPNYGYTF.

The J gene is TRBJ2-3, the V gene TRBV29-1, with 7 bases matching TRBD2. V lost 4 bases and J lost 5; bases outside the gene matches: 3. The CDR3 is 12 amino acids. Looked up from germline, CDR1 is SQVTM and CDR2 is ANQGSEA. The CDR3 region is CSVVTGGDTQYF. DNA for the CDR3: TGCAGCGTTGTGACGGGGGGAGATACGCAGTATTTT.

J is TRBJ1-5 and V is TRBV5-5; TRBD1 is a possible D gene (5 bases). Trimming left V 0 bases short and J 10 bases short, with 20 bases between. The CDR3 consists of 16 residues. Germline V gene data show CDR1 as SGHKS and CDR2 as YYEKEE (reference sequence). This chain's CDR3 is CASSLASQGLGLPQHF. The CDR3 DNA reads TGTGCCAGCAGCTTGGCCTCGCAGGGACTTGGTCTTCCCCAGCATTTT.

The gene calls are TRBV5-4 and TRBJ2-3; 13 bases align to TRBD2. V shed 1 base, J shed 1 base, and the junction held 15 bases outside the gene matches. CDR3 length equals 21 residues. CDR1 and CDR2 (germline): SGHNT, YYREEE (reference sequence). The CDR3 DNA reads as TGTGCCAGCAGCTTGTTGAGCGATTGGGGACTAGCGGGGAGACGCACAGATACGCAGTATTTT. Protein product: CASSLLSDWGLAGRRTDTQYF.

V and J are TRBV29-1 and TRBJ2-7; a weak D match, TRBD1 (5 bases). Germline V gives CDR1 SQVTM, CDR2 ANQGSEA. Trimming shortened V by 2 bases and J by 2 bases, and 7 bases separated the two germline ends. The CDR3 runs to 12 residues. The CDR3 DNA reads as TGCAGCGTTGAAAACAGGCCCTACGAGCAGTACTTC. Residues: CSVENRPYEQYF.

The table lists this clonotype with a count of one. The chain has TRBV7-2 and TRBJ2-1, with 12 bases fitting TRBD2. Trimming removed 4 bases from V and 8 bases from J; junction bases left unmatched: 12. The CDR3 is made up of 17 amino acids. From germline, CDR1 is SGHTA and CDR2 FQGNSA. The CDR3 spells CASSSGLAGSYWHEQFF. CDR3 nucleotides: TGTGCCAGCAGCTCCGGACTAGCGGGGTCTTATTGGCATGAGCAGTTCTTC.

The gene calls are TRBV27 and TRBJ2-5; 13 bases are shared with TRBD2. V lost 0 bases to trimming and J lost 2 bases; unmatched junction nucleotides: 0. Germline V gene data show CDR1 as MNHEY and CDR2 as SMNVEV (reference sequence). This CDR3 has 16 residues. In DNA form, the CDR3 reads TGTGCCAGCAGTTTATCGGGACTAGCGGGACAAGAGACCCAGTACTTC. Amino acid sequence: CASSLSGLAGQETQYF.

The chain uses TRBV9 and TRBJ2-1, with D perhaps assigned TRBD1 or TRBD2 (5 bases each). Trimming cost V 4 bases and J 3 bases, with 20 bases left between them. Looked up from germline, CDR1 is SGDLS and CDR2 is YYNGEE. The CDR3 is made up of 17 amino acids. The CDR3 bases are TGTGCCAGCAGCCACACAAGGGACGGATCCTACTACAATGAGCAGTTCTTC. Its protein is CASSHTRDGSYYNEQFF. The full variable domain, with the rest looked up from reference TRBV9 and TRBJ2-1, is DSGVTQTPKHLITATGQRVTLRCSPRSGDLSVYWYQQSLDQGLQFLIQYYNGEERAKGNILERFSAQQFPDLHSELNLSSLELGDSALYFCASSHTRDGSYYNEQFFGPGTRLTVL.

There are a few counts of this clonotype. The V gene is TRBV15, the J gene TRBJ2-7; the D gene is possibly TRBD2 (5 bases). Germline loops: CDR1 LNHNV, CDR2 YYDKDF (reference sequence). V lost 0 bases to trimming and J lost 4 bases, with 13 bases between them. The CDR3 sequence is 15 residues long. CDR3 amino acids: CATSRDPGVSYEQYF. In DNA, the CDR3 is TGTGCCACCAGCAGAGATCCCGGGGTTTCGTACGAGCAGTACTTC.